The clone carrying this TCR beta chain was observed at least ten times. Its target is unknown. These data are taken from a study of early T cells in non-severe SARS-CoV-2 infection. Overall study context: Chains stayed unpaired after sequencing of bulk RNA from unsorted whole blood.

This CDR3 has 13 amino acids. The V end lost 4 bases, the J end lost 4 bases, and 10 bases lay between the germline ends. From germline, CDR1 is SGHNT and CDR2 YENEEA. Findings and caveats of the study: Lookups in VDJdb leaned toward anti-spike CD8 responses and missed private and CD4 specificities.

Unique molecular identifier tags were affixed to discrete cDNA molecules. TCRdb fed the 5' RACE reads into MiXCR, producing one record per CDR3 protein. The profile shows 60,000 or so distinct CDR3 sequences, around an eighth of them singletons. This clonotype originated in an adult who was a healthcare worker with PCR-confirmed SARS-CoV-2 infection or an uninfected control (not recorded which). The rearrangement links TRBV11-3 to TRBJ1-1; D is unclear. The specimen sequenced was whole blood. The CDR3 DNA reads TGTGCCAGCAGCTCCCCCGAGAGCACTGAAGCTTTCTTT. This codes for CASSSPESTEAFF.